This T cell receptor beta chain was retrieved from a study of identical twins. General study results and limits: Carriage of fewer insertions was seen in abundant cord blood beta clonotypes, whereas memory repertoires showed none.

TCRdb itself ran the 5' RACE reads through MiXCR, one entry per CDR3 protein. The data hold 500,000 to 600,000 distinct CDR3 sequences, with approximately 22% observed a single time. In this sample, this clonotype turned up a few times. Its antigen is not known. V lost 5 bases to trimming and J lost 8 bases; unmatched junction nucleotides: 12. The CDR3 spans 15 residues. Germline CDR1 SGHTA, CDR2 FQGTGA. Separately, the same data were catalogued under a study of T cells expressing NK-cell markers. That paper adds: The authors sequenced eight donors, of whom seven were HCMV-seropositive and one was seronegative. Expanded clones of NKG2C+ T cells had an unclear HCMV specificity.

This chain uses TRBV7-3 with TRBJ1-2; 9 bases are a match to TRBD1. The sequence came from a woman between 18 and 29 years old in good health. The specimen sequenced was CD4+ T cells sorted from blood. The CDR3 region has the DNA TGTGCCAGCAGCCAAAGGGGGGGACAGGGAGGCGGCTACACCTTC. Translated: CASSQRGGQGGGYTF.